This passage covers 29 T cell receptor beta chains from one sample sequenced in a study of shared clonotypes between healthy human individuals. Assay: immunoSEQ multiplex PCR; the TCRdb copy retains only in-frame clones and omits some. This sample has millions of clones, with roughly 92% found just once. The sequenced sample was naive CD4+ T cells sorted from blood. Sample subset: CD45RA+ positively selected. Source of these receptors: a man between 18 and 29 years old in good health.

Concerning this clone itself: Other DNA sequences within the sample encode an identical CDR3. The chain employs TRBV5-1 and TRBJ2-3; D possibly corresponds to TRBD1 (5 bases). V lost 0 bases and J lost 3, with 8 bases in between. Germline loops: CDR1 SGHRS, CDR2 YFSETQ. This CDR3 is 14 amino acids long. The CDR3 nucleotides read TGCGCCAGCAGCTTGGTTGCAGGGACAGATACGCAGTATTTT. Residues: CASSLVAGTDTQYF. The entire variable domain, with the rest obtained from reference TRBV5-1 and TRBJ2-3, is as follows: KAGVTQTPRYLIKTRGQQVTLSCSPISGHRSVSWYQQTPGQGLQFLFEYFSETQRNKGNFPGRFSGRQFSNSRSEMNVSTLELGDSALYLCASSLVAGTDTQYFGPGTRLTVL.

The chain has TRBV4-2 and TRBJ2-7; D is perhaps TRBD2 (6 bases). This CDR3 region has 15 residues. Between the trimmed V and J ends, which lost 0 bases and 1 base, there was a span of 10 bases. CDR1 is LGHNA, CDR2 YNFKEQ, per germline. Here the CDR3 reads CASSQDWAGSYEQYF. DNA of the CDR3: TGTGCCAGCAGCCAAGATTGGGCGGGATCCTACGAGCAGTACTTC.

This chain uses TRBV5-5 with TRBJ1-4; tentatively, D is TRBD1 (5 bases). CDR1 SGHKS and CDR2 YYEKEE come from the germline V gene (reference sequence). Trimming cost V 4 bases and J 2 bases, with 9 bases left between them. There are 14 residues in the CDR3. CDR3 DNA: TGTGCCAGCAGCCAGGGTACGACTAATGAAAAACTGTTTTTT. Translated: CASSQGTTNEKLFF.

Remarks on this clone: A read error may produce the germline difference seen at one junction end. J is TRBJ2-3 and V is TRBV7-7; a weak D match, TRBD2 (6 bases). The CDR3 totals 14 residues. Germline CDR1 reads SSHAT; CDR2 reads FNYEAQ (reference sequence). The CDR3 loop reads CASSPTAGTGTQYF. The CDR3 coding sequence is TGTGCTAGCAGCCCGACCGCGGGGACCGGTACGCAGTATTTT.

CDR3 amino acids: CASRLGSGGYEQYF. The CDR3 DNA follows: TGCGCCAGCAGGCTTGGATCAGGGGGCTACGAGCAGTACTTC. The V gene is TRBV5-1, the J gene TRBJ2-7; 7 bases fit TRBD1. The CDR3 is 14 amino acids. With 5 bases clipped from V and 3 bases from J, the junction kept 8 bases outside the gene matches. The V gene's germline CDR1 is SGHRS and CDR2 YFSETQ.

The chain employs TRBV4-1 and TRBJ2-5; D gene ambiguous. The closer fit of TRBJ2-7 to the DNA end suggests the J call may be wrong. CDR1 and CDR2 (germline): MGHRA, YSYEKL. CDR3 length: 15 residues. CDR3 residues: CASSQDLQGPHEQYF. The CDR3 nucleotides read TGCGCCAGCAGCCAAGATCTTCAAGGCCCCCACGAGCAGTACTTC.

This chain links TRBV11-2 with TRBJ2-1; no clear D. Trimming shortened V by 2 bases and J by 6 bases, and 5 bases separated the two germline ends. The CDR3 is 12 amino acids. CDR1 is SGHAT and CDR2 is FQNNGV in the germline V gene. CDR3 protein: CASSLWGNEQFF. The CDR3 region has the DNA TGTGCCAGCAGCTTATGGGGCAATGAGCAGTTCTTC. Complete variable domain (other parts from reference TRBV11-2 and TRBJ2-1): EAGVAQSPRYKIIEKRQSVAFWCNPISGHATLYWYQQILGQGPKLLIQFQNNGVVDDSQLPKDRFSAERLKGVDSTLKIQPAKLEDSAVYLCASSLWGNEQFFGPGTRLTVL.

The chain couples TRBV5-1 to TRBJ1-1, with D maybe TRBD1 (6 bases). Germline V gene sequence: CDR1 SGHRS, CDR2 YFSETQ. Trimming took 0 bases from V and 3 from J, leaving 9 bases between them. The CDR3 runs to 14 residues. The CDR3, as DNA: TGCGCCAGCAGCTTGGGGGGGGCCGACACTGAAGCTTTCTTT. Protein: CASSLGGADTEAFF.

CDR3 region: CASRRDSGNYGYTF. The DNA for the CDR3 is TGTGCCAGCAGAAGGGACAGCGGAAACTATGGCTACACCTTC. The rearrangement links TRBV6-5 to TRBJ1-2; 7 bases match TRBD1. From germline, CDR1 is MNHEY and CDR2 SVGAGI. J gave up 2 bases and V 6 bases, and 6 bases lay outside the gene matches. The CDR3 sequence is 14 residues long.

The chain has TRBV7-9 and TRBJ1-2, with TRBD1 matching 12 bases. The CDR3 is 16 amino acids. Germline CDR1 SEHNR, CDR2 FQNEAQ (reference sequence). After removal of 5 bases from V and 7 bases from J, the junction contained 11 bases not matched to a gene. The CDR3 sequence is CASSRSGTGGVFGYTF. The CDR3 coding sequence is TGTGCCAGCAGCCGATCGGGGACAGGGGGCGTCTTTGGCTACACCTTC.

This clone was seen a handful of times. The chain employs TRBV28 and TRBJ1-1; no reliable D call. The V and J ends lost 7 bases and 0 bases respectively, with 9 bases between them. Germline values: CDR1 MDHEN, CDR2 SYDVKM. The CDR3 extends over 13 amino acids. The CDR3 DNA reads TGTGCCAGCATCGGTTTCATGAACACTGAAGCTTTCTTT. Translated, it gives CASIGFMNTEAFF.

The rearrangement joins TRBV25-1 to TRBJ2-6, with TRBD2 as a possible D gene (5 bases). CDR1 and CDR2 from the germline V gene are MGHDK and SYGVNS. The CDR3 has 18 amino acids. V dropped 4 bases and J dropped 0 bases, with 16 bases sitting between them. CDR3 amino acids: CASSVSEGKNSGANVLTF. The CDR3 DNA sequence: TGTGCCAGCAGTGTGAGTGAGGGCAAGAACTCTGGGGCCAACGTCCTGACTTTC.

This clone came up once. This chain links TRBV18 with TRBJ2-5, with D possibly being TRBD1 (7 bases). Germline CDR1 reads KGHSH; CDR2 reads LQKENI. This CDR3 region has 15 residues. Between the trimmed V and J ends, which lost 6 bases and 11 bases, there was a span of 25 bases. The CDR3 loop reads CASSYGGTDPWEQYF. For the CDR3, the DNA is TGTGCCAGCTCGTACGGCGGGACAGACCCGTGGGAGCAGTACTTC.

This clone was counted once. In DNA form, the CDR3 reads TGTGCCTGGAGTGACGCCGGACAGGGGGTCAGGTTACCTTGTTCACCCCTCCACTTT. Its translation: CAWSDAGQGVRLPCSPLHF. This chain uses TRBV30 with TRBJ1-6, with TRBD1 matching over 10 bases. The CDR3 extends over 19 amino acids. J was trimmed by 9 bases and V by 1 base; bases with no gene match: 18. The germline gives CDR1 GTSNPN, CDR2 SVGIG (reference sequence).

The sample holds one count of this clone. The chain has TRBV5-1 and TRBJ1-6; possible D gene TRBD1, 6 bases. This CDR3 comprises 16 residues. V was shortened by 3 bases and J by 6 bases, with 16 bases between the two germline ends. In germline, CDR1 is SGHRS, CDR2 YFSETQ. This CDR3 is CASSSSSRQVNSPLHF. Here the CDR3 DNA reads TGCGCCAGCAGCTCGTCTTCTCGACAGGTTAATTCACCCCTCCACTTT.

V is TRBV2 and J is TRBJ2-1, with TRBD2 matching 8 bases. V was clipped by 2 bases and J by 4 bases; unmatched bases: 19. The CDR3 is made up of 20 amino acids. Germline V gene lookup returns CDR1 SNHLY and CDR2 FYNNEI. Here the CDR3 DNA reads TGTGCCAGCAGTGAACCCCTCCGGGTTAGCGGGGAAGCTCCTTACAATGAGCAGTTCTTC. Its protein product is CASSEPLRVSGEAPYNEQFF.

The chain links TRBV30 to TRBJ2-2, with D uncertain. The V and J ends lost 1 base and 0 bases respectively, with 9 bases between them. The CDR3 contains 15 residues. Germline lookup yields CDR1 GTSNPN and CDR2 SVGIG (reference sequence). CDR3 in DNA: TGTGCCTGGAGTGGTGTCAGCTCGAACACCGGGGAGCTGTTTTTT. Protein sequence: CAWSGVSSNTGELFF.

The J gene is TRBJ2-5, the V gene TRBV30; 8 nucleotides match TRBD1. Trimming removed 5 bases from V and 1 base from J; junction bases left unmatched: 9. Germline CDR1 GTSNPN, CDR2 SVGIG (reference sequence). CDR3 length equals 15 residues. In DNA form, the CDR3 reads TGTGCCTGGTCCCGGACAGGGCGCGGCCAAGAGACCCAGTACTTC. Protein product: CAWSRTGRGQETQYF.

V is TRBV19 and J is TRBJ2-6, with TRBD1 identical over 10 bases. The CDR3 length is 16 residues. The V gene end was trimmed by 2 bases and the J gene end by 9 bases; junction bases not matched to a gene: 7. In germline, CDR1 is LNHDA, CDR2 SQIVND (reference sequence). Here the CDR3 DNA reads TGTGCCAGTAGTATATGGAGACAGGGGGCAGGCAACGTCCTGACTTTC. Amino acids: CASSIWRQGAGNVLTF. Complete variable domain (other parts from reference TRBV19 and TRBJ2-6): DGGITQSPKYLFRKEGQNVTLSCEQNLNHDAMYWYRQDPGQGLRLIYYSQIVNDFQKGDIAEGYSVSREKKESFPLTVTSAQKNPTAFYLCASSIWRQGAGNVLTFGAGSRLTVL.

Only one count was recorded for this clone. The CDR3 loop is CASSPDVVTLNEQFF. DNA of the CDR3: TGTGCCAGCTCACCCGACGTGGTGACGCTCAATGAGCAGTTCTTC. The chain carries TRBV18 and TRBJ2-1; D not certain. CDR3 length equals 15 residues. V shed 3 bases and J shed 6 bases, with 15 bases lying between them. The germline gives CDR1 KGHSH, CDR2 LQKENI.

This clone was seen a single time. Other DNA sequences of this sample code for an identical CDR3. The chain couples TRBV9 to TRBJ2-6; possibly TRBD1 for D (5 bases). Trimming removed 4 bases from V and 0 bases from J, with 8 bases in between. Germline values: CDR1 SGDLS, CDR2 YYNGEE. The CDR3 totals 15 residues. The DNA of the CDR3 is TGTGCCAGCAGCTCGCAGGGCTCTGGGGCCAACGTCCTGACTTTC. This gives the protein CASSSQGSGANVLTF.

The chain couples TRBV6-5 to TRBJ2-7; 9 bases fit TRBD1. Trimming removed 6 bases from V and 3 bases from J; junction bases left unmatched: 6. Germline V CDR1 and CDR2: MNHEY, SVGAGI. The length of the CDR3 is 14 residues. CDR3 in DNA: TGTGCCAGCAGAAGGGACAGGGACAACTACGAGCAGTACTTC. This translates into CASRRDRDNYEQYF.

There are a few counts of this clone. The rearrangement joins TRBV7-2 to TRBJ1-5; D unclear. The CDR3 is 13 amino acids. V was clipped by 5 bases and J by 1 base, with 6 bases between them. From germline, CDR1 is SGHTA and CDR2 FQGNSA. CDR3 DNA sequence: TGTGCCAGCAGCACATGGAGCAATCAGCCCCAGCATTTT. It codes for CASSTWSNQPQHF.

J is TRBJ1-2 and V is TRBV5-1; a possible D gene is TRBD1 (6 bases). Between the trimmed V and J ends, which lost 4 bases and 6 bases, there was a span of 16 bases. This CDR3 is 14 amino acids long. Germline V gene lookup returns CDR1 SGHRS and CDR2 YFSETQ. In DNA, the CDR3 is TGCGCCAGCAGCCCAATGCGGGGGCCAGATGGCTACACCTTC. Amino acid sequence: CASSPMRGPDGYTF.

This rearrangement joins TRBV5-4 to TRBJ2-7, with D perhaps matching TRBD2 (7 bases). The CDR3 is 17 amino acids. Trimming took 0 bases from V and 5 from J, leaving 21 bases between them. CDR1 and CDR2 (germline): SGHNT, YYREEE (reference sequence). The CDR3: CASSLGGGGGLPHEQYF. The DNA of the CDR3 is TGTGCCAGCAGCTTGGGGGGAGGCGGGGGCCTCCCCCACGAGCAGTACTTC.

The rearrangement joins TRBV9 to TRBJ2-3; TRBD1 aligns across 7 bases. CDR3 length: 19 residues. The junction had 23 bases not matched to a gene; V was cut back by 6 bases and J by 4 bases. CDR1 is SGDLS and CDR2 is YYNGEE in the germline V gene. The CDR3 protein is CASNTGQDGVRRGADTQYF. The DNA of the CDR3 is TGTGCCAGCAATACTGGACAGGATGGGGTACGGAGAGGGGCAGATACGCAGTATTTT. Combining the CDR3 with reference TRBV9 and TRBJ2-3 gives the whole variable domain DSGVTQTPKHLITATGQRVTLRCSPRSGDLSVYWYQQSLDQGLQFLIQYYNGEERAKGNILERFSAQQFPDLHSELNLSSLELGDSALYFCASNTGQDGVRRGADTQYFGPGTRLTVL.

The J gene is TRBJ1-6, the V gene TRBV5-4; D is unclear. CDR1 is SGHNT, CDR2 YYREEE, per germline (reference sequence). The CDR3 runs to 16 residues. The V gene lost 2 bases and the J gene lost 2 bases, with 11 bases spanning the gap. In DNA, the CDR3 is TGTGCCAGCAGCTTATGGACGGAACCCTATAATTCACCCCTCCACTTT. Encoded protein: CASSLWTEPYNSPLHF.

This chain uses TRBV10-2 with TRBJ1-3; D ambiguous. V lost 5 bases to trimming and J lost 2 bases, with 10 bases between them. Germline values: CDR1 WSHSY, CDR2 SAAADI. This CDR3 has 14 amino acids. CDR3 nucleotide sequence: TGCGCCAGCAGTCGAGATGCGGCTGGAAACACCATATATTTT. Translated: CASSRDAAGNTIYF.

In the case of this clone: One end of the junction is discordant with germline, which a read error may explain. This rearrangement joins TRBV4-3 to TRBJ2-7; 9 positions match TRBD2. Germline V gene sequence: CDR1 LGHNA, CDR2 YSLEER. This CDR3 spans 12 amino acids. This chain's CDR3 is CASSQGGTSLLF. In DNA form, the CDR3 reads TGCGCCAGCAGCCAAGGAGGGACTAGCCTATTATTC.